The sequence of this TCR beta chain was determined in a study of T-cell memory formation after mild COVID-19. Study outcomes and limitations: The SARS-CoV-2 specificity of second-wave clones reaching peak at day 37 remained unverified.

Comments on this clonotype: Its antigen is currently unknown.

TCRdb used MiXCR to reprocess the 5' RACE reads, holding one entry per CDR3 protein. The sample shows some 150,000 distinct CDR3 sequences, 6% to 6.5% of them seen only once. There are 16 residues in the CDR3. Per the germline V gene, CDR1 is KGHSH and CDR2 is LQKENI. Trimming shortened V by 2 bases and J by 4 bases, and 17 bases separated the two germline ends. This chain links TRBV18 with TRBJ1-1; TRBD1 might be the D (5 bases). This TCR came from an adult woman who had mild COVID-19 (a few samples of this study predate the infection). Cell type and time point are not known. The source material was PBMCs or a T cell subset sorted from them (not recorded which). CDR3 amino acids: CASSPRPGGDGTEAFF. The CDR3 nucleotides are TGTGCCAGCTCACCAAGGCCAGGTGGGGACGGCACTGAAGCTTTCTTT.